This T cell receptor (beta chain) was found in a study of blood T cell repertoires in COVID-19. As for the study in general: Acute-phase and convalescent COVID-19 samples originated in the United States, Italy and Spain.

The data were produced by immunoSEQ multiplex PCR, yet TCRdb's version contains in-frame clones alone and is incomplete. The repertoire consists of approximately 57,000 clones, with about 83% occurring once and the leading ten covering approximately 4.5%. Germline-derived CDR1 and CDR2 are SGHTA and FQGTGA. The V and J ends lost 3 bases and 2 bases, in that order; junction bases with no gene match: 9. The CDR3 loop spans 16 amino acids. This sequence joins TRBV7-3 and TRBJ2-7, with 8 bases aligning to TRBD1. The sample comprised peripheral blood. This clonotype was obtained from a man aged 35 to 55 with active COVID-19. Here the CDR3 reads CASSFRSRGPPYEQYF. CDR3 in DNA: TGTGCCAGCAGCTTCAGGTCCAGGGGGCCCCCCTACGAGCAGTACTTC.